The present entry profiles one T cell receptor (beta chain) with its context. Then a second PCR, running roughly 7 to 12 cycles, was carried out with a sample-barcoded 5' primer and a J-beta primer mix. TCRdb ran MiXCR on the 5' RACE reads and lists one entry per CDR3 protein. This table holds more than 900,000 distinct CDR3 sequences, around 29% found once. This record comes from a study of blood T cells in healthy people across ages. The V gene end was trimmed by 4 bases and the J gene end by 5 bases; junction bases not matched to a gene: 11. Germline-derived CDR1 and CDR2 are SEHNR and FQNEAQ (reference sequence). CDR3 length equals 16 residues. The same specimen was also included in a second study, on T cells of mothers and their children. That investigation notes: Thymic selection molds TCR recombination output in much the same way for related pairs as for unrelated pairs.

This chain connects TRBV7-9 to TRBJ2-3; 8 bases are shared with TRBD2. The sequence was collected from a middle-aged woman in good health. Source material: blood. The CDR3 loop reads CASSSPNSGVIDTQYF. The CDR3, as DNA: TGTGCCAGCAGCTCCCCGAATAGCGGGGTTATAGATACGCAGTATTTT.